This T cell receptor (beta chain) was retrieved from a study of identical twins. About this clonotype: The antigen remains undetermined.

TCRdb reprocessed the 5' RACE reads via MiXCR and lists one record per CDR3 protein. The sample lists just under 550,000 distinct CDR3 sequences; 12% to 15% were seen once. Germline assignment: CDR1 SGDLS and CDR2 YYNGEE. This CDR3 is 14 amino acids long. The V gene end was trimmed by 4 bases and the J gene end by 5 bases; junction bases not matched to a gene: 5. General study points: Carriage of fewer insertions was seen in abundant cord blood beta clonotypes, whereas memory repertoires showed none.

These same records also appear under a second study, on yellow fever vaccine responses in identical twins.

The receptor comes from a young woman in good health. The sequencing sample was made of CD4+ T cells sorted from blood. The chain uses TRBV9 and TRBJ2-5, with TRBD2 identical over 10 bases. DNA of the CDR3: TGTGCCAGCAGCCCGGCAGCGGGAGGGGAGACCCAGTACTTC. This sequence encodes CASSPAAGGETQYF.